These 9 T cell receptor beta chains came from one sample sequenced in a study of technical replicates of blood from a few donors. Generated by immunoSEQ multiplex PCR, the TCRdb table keeps only in-frame clones and is missing some. The table includes around 72,000 clones, approximately 91% detected once. Material for sequencing was PBMCs. The receptors stem from a human donor in good health. Some clones in this sample may be carry-over from other donors' samples.

The chain couples TRBV7-9 to TRBJ2-1, with 7 nucleotides matching TRBD2. Germline V gives CDR1 SEHNR, CDR2 FQNEAQ (reference sequence). Trimming at V came to 5 bases and at J to 0 bases, leaving 4 bases not matched to a gene. The CDR3 runs 15 residues. CDR3 loop: CASSPTSDSYNEQFF. The CDR3 bases are TGTGCCAGCAGCCCCACTAGCGACTCCTACAATGAGCAGTTCTTC. Full variable domain (remainder filled in from reference TRBV7-9 and TRBJ2-1): DTGVSQNPRHKITKRGQNVTFRCDPISEHNRLYWYRQTLGQGPEFLTYFQNEAQLEKSRLLSDRFSAERPKGSFSTLEIQRTEQGDSAMYLCASSPTSDSYNEQFFGPGTRLTVL.

The gene calls are TRBV5-6 and TRBJ2-7; D not resolved. Germline-derived CDR1 and CDR2 are SGHDT and YYEEEE. Trimming removed 1 base from V and 7 bases from J, with 18 bases in between. This CDR3 comprises 15 residues. CDR3 DNA: TGTGCCAGCAGCTTGACGTTGGCCAGTTCGGGTGAGCAGTACTTC. Protein: CASSLTLASSGEQYF.

CDR3 protein: CASGPVGGGNTIYF. The CDR3 nucleotides are TGTGCTAGTGGACCCGTGGGGGGAGGAAACACCATATATTTT. V is TRBV12-5 and J is TRBJ1-3; a weak D match, TRBD1 (5 bases). CDR3 length: 14 residues. The germline CDR1 and CDR2 sequences are LGHNT and FRNRAP. V was pared by 6 bases and J by 4 bases, with 13 bases between.

The V call is TRBV18, the J call TRBJ2-6, with TRBD1 identical over 7 bases. Per the germline V gene, CDR1 is KGHSH and CDR2 is LQKENI. The junction had 12 bases not matched to a gene; V was cut back by 3 bases and J by 1 base. The CDR3 is 19 residues long. The CDR3 protein is CASSPTGPQGVSGANVLTF. CDR3 in DNA: TGTGCCAGCTCACCTACCGGGCCTCAGGGGGTGTCTGGGGCCAACGTCCTGACTTTC.

This rearrangement joins TRBV6-1 to TRBJ1-2; no reliable D call. Germline CDR1 reads MNHNS; CDR2 reads SASEGT. CDR3 length equals 15 residues. The V and J ends lost 3 bases and 7 bases respectively, with 18 bases between them. As DNA, the CDR3 is TGTGCCAGCAGTGAGCCGGGATTAACCTCGCGTGGCTACACCTTC. Its translation is CASSEPGLTSRGYTF.

The CDR3 reads CSGRQGAGDTQYF. Written as DNA, the CDR3 is TGCAGCGGAAGACAGGGGGCCGGAGATACGCAGTATTTT. The chain combines TRBV29-1 with TRBJ2-3; TRBD1 matches 10 bases. Germline V lookup: CDR1 SQVTM, CDR2 ANQGSEA. V trimming: 7 bases; J trimming: 5 bases; junction bases outside the gene matches: 6. The CDR3 is 13 residues long.

The sample holds one count of this clone. This sequence joins TRBV7-8 and TRBJ2-7; TRBD2 agrees at 11 bases. The junction had 5 bases not matched to a gene; V was cut back by 4 bases and J by 3 bases. CDR1 SGHVS and CDR2 FQNEAQ come from the germline V gene. The CDR3 loop spans 15 amino acids. The CDR3 reads CASSSGTSGFYEQYF. CDR3 bases: TGTGCCAGCAGCTCCGGGACTAGCGGTTTCTACGAGCAGTACTTC.

This chain connects TRBV21-1 to TRBJ1-3; no DNA check was done on the table's D call, TRBD1. TRBV21-1 is a pseudogene segment. This CDR3 is built from 14 residues. CDR3 sequence (DNA): TGTGCCAGCAGTCACAGGGGGCACGGAAACACCATATATTTT. Its protein product is CASSHRGHGNTIYF.

The chain recombines TRBV7-2 with TRBJ1-2; 8 nucleotides line up with TRBD1. The germline CDR1 and CDR2 sequences are SGHTA and FQGNSA. The CDR3 is 14 residues long. J was trimmed by 6 bases and V by 2 bases; bases with no gene match: 5. Here the CDR3 DNA reads TGTGCCAGCAGCTTATTTCAGGGGGCAAATGGCTACACCTTC. As protein: CASSLFQGANGYTF.